Shown below are 2 T cell receptor beta chains from a single sample sequenced in a study of T cell responses to AZD1222 COVID-19 vaccine. Clones were sequenced by immunoSEQ multiplex PCR, and TCRdb holds only the in-frame ones, with some missing. The repertoire includes 180,000 or so clones, 92% of them detected once, and around 1.3% sits in the top ten. Material: peripheral blood, obtained 28 days after the second AZD1222 dose. Receptors were obtained from an adult who received the AZD1222 COVID-19 vaccine.

The chain joins TRBV5-1 to TRBJ2-2, with D possibly matching TRBD1 (6 bases). This CDR3 spans 16 amino acids. Germline V CDR1 and CDR2: SGHRS, YFSETQ. Trimming pared 2 bases from V and 2 bases from J, leaving 13 bases between. CDR3 loop: CASSFLPGHNTGELFF. The CDR3 DNA reads TGCGCCAGCAGCTTCCTACCGGGACATAACACCGGGGAGCTGTTTTTT.

Only a few counts were recorded for this clone. The chain has TRBV7-9 and TRBJ2-2; D remains unclear. The CDR3 consists of 11 residues. V lost 5 bases and J 8 bases, leaving 6 bases between the germline ends. Germline V gives CDR1 SEHNR, CDR2 FQNEAQ (reference sequence). CDR3 sequence: CASSRQGELFF. CDR3 DNA: TGTGCCAGCAGCCGCCAGGGGGAGCTGTTTTTT. The full variable domain, completed using reference TRBV7-9 and TRBJ2-2, is DTGVSQNPRHKITKRGQNVTFRCDPISEHNRLYWYRQTLGQGPEFLTYFQNEAQLEKSRLLSDRFSAERPKGSFSTLEIQRTEQGDSAMYLCASSRQGELFFGEGSRLTVL.